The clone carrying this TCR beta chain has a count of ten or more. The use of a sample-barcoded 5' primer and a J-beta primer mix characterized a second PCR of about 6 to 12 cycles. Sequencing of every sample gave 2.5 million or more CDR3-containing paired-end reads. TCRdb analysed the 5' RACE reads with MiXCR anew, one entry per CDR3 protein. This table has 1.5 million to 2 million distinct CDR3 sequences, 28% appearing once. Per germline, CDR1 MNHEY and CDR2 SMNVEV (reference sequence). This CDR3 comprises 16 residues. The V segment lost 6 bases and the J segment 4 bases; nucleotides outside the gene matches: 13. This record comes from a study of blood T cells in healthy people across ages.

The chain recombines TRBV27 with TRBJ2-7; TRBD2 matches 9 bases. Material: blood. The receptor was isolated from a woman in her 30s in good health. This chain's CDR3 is CASSLAGPREGYEQYF. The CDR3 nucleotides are TGTGCCAGCAGCCTAGCGGGGCCTAGAGAAGGGTACGAGCAGTACTTC.